This record looks at one T cell receptor (beta chain) sequence and its context. Its specificity is unknown. Assay used: immunoSEQ multiplex PCR; TCRdb lists only in-frame clones, some missing. Of around 26,000 clones in the sample, about four fifths were seen once. Time point here: peripheral blood 6 weeks after treatment start. Diagnoses among patients were locally advanced or metastatic urothelial carcinoma. The V and J ends lost 4 bases and 8 bases, in that order; junction bases with no gene match: 8. Germline V CDR1 and CDR2: SGHKS, YYEKEE (reference sequence). The CDR3 has 15 residues. This sample stems from a study of PD-L1 blockade in urothelial cancer. In the study overall: A median blood sample held roughly 150,000 T cells and about 78,000 unique TCRs. Findings and caveats of the study: By 3 weeks, tumor-associated blood clones had expanded more in durable-benefit patients.

The source was PBMCs, collected around atezolizumab (anti-PD-L1) treatment. The TCR comes from a man between 65 and 79 years old with urothelial cancer. The chain couples TRBV5-5 to TRBJ2-1; TRBD2 agrees at 11 bases. CDR3 region: CASSLALAGGYEQFF. The CDR3 nucleotides are TGTGCCAGCAGCCTTGCTCTAGCGGGAGGTTATGAGCAGTTCTTC.